This TCR beta chain was identified during a study of cytomegalovirus exposure and HLA in healthy donors. The CDR3 is 16 residues long. Deletions cut 4 bases from V and 1 base from J, with 16 bases between. CDR1 SGHRS and CDR2 YFSETQ come from the germline V gene. Researchers ran the PCR with 60 Vbeta and 13 Jbeta primers. Sequencing was performed with immunoSEQ multiplex PCR; in TCRdb, only in-frame clones are kept and a portion is missing. The sample records about 85,000 clones, 67% being singletons. This chain links TRBV5-1 with TRBJ2-3; D is possibly TRBD2 (5 bases). The sequence was collected from a man between 25 and 39 years old in good health and CMV-seronegative. Sequencing was done on a sample of PBMCs. The CDR3 DNA follows: TGCGCCAGCAGCCCCCTTGAGCGGACTCGCACAGATACGCAGTATTTT. This translates into CASSPLERTRTDTQYF.